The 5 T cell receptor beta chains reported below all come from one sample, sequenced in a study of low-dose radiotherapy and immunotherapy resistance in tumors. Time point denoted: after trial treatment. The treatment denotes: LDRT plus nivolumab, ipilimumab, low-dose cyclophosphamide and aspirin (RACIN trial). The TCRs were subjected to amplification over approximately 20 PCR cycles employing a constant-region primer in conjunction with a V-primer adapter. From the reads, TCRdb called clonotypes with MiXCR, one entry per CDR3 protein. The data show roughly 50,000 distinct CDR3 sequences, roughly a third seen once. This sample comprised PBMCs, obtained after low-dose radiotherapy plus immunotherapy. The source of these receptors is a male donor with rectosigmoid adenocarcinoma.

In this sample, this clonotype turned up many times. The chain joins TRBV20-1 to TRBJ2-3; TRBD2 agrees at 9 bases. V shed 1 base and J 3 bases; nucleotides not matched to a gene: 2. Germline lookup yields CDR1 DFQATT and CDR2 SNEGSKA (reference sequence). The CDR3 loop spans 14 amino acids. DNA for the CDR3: TGCAGTGCTAGAGGAGGACTAGCGACAGATACGCAGTATTTT. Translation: CSARGGLATDTQYF.

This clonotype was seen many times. CDR3 in amino acids: CASLRRTGITQPQHF. The CDR3, as DNA: TGTGCCAGCCTCCGTCGGACAGGGATCACCCAGCCCCAGCATTTT. The chain combines TRBV28 with TRBJ1-5; 8 bases are a match to TRBD1. This CDR3 contains 15 residues. Germline V gene data show CDR1 as MDHEN and CDR2 as SYDVKM. V was pared by 8 bases and J by 7 bases, with 13 bases of the junction left unmatched.

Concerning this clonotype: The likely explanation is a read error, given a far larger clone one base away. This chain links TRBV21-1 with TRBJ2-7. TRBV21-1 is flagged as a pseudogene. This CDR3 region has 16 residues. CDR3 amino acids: CASSKVPQSSYNEQYF. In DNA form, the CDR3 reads TGTGCCAGCAGCAAAGTCCCACAGAGCTCCTACAATGAGCAGTACTTC.

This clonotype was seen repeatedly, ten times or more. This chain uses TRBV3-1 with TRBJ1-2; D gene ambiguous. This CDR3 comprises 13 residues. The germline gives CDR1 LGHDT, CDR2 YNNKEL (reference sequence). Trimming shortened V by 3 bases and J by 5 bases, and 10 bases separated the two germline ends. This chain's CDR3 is CASSHMTGYGYTF. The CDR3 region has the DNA TGTGCCAGCAGCCACATGACGGGGTATGGCTACACCTTC.

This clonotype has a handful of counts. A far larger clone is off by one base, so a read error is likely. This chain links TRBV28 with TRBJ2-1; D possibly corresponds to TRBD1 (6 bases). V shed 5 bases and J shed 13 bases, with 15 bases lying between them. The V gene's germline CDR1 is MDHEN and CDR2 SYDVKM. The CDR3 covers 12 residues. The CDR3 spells CASSQGLETQFF. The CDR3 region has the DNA TGTGCCAGCAGTCAGGGGCTAGAGACCCAGTTCTTC.